This TCR beta chain originates from a study of CD8 T cells in Susac syndrome. About the study: There were Susac syndrome patients who were therapy-naive at blood draw, others on corticosteroids, and others on intravenous immunoglobulin alone. Study-wide findings and caveats: CD4+ T cell repertoires in Susac syndrome exhibited no evidence of clonal expansion.

Random hexamers were used to reverse transcribe the RNA input (about 0.5 to 1 ug). The TCR beta CDR3 was amplified by immunoSEQ multiplex PCR across 54 Vbeta, 13 Jbeta. TCRdb recomputed calls from the immunoSEQ multiplex PCR reads with MiXCR, one row per CDR3 protein. This table holds some 160,000 distinct CDR3 sequences, around 95% found once. Patients with Susac syndrome met the recently defined diagnostic criteria for definite or probable disease. Details on this clonotype: Antigen: not known.

Sequencing was performed on CD4+ T cells from PBMCs. This TCR was recovered from a human donor with Susac syndrome.

As DNA, the CDR3 is TGTGCCAGCAGCTTGACACAGGGCCTCTACGAGCAGTACTTC. Its protein product is CASSLTQGLYEQYF. The rearrangement joins TRBV3-1 to TRBJ2-7, with D possibly TRBD1 on 6 matching bases. Germline V lookup: CDR1 LGHDT, CDR2 YNNKEL (reference sequence). This CDR3 region has 14 residues. Deletions cut 5 bases from V and 3 bases from J, with 14 bases between.